This T cell receptor beta chain was recorded in a study of read filtering for tumor transcriptome and immune sequencing. Molecular barcoded adaptors covering alpha/delta and beta/gamma chains were used on about 0.4 ug RNA. TCRdb analysed the reads with MiXCR anew, one entry per CDR3 protein. The table has tens of thousands of distinct CDR3 sequences, approximately 15% seen once. V trimming: 6 bases; J trimming: 8 bases; junction bases outside the gene matches: 9. This CDR3 contains 16 residues. CDR1 is MDHEN and CDR2 is SYDVKM in the germline V gene. There are many counts of this clonotype. Sequenced material: a population of CD138-negative cells sorted from bone marrow. The sequence was collected from a donor at least 40 years old with multiple myeloma. This chain links TRBV28 with TRBJ2-2; 13 bases align to TRBD2. CDR3 DNA: TGTGCCAGCAGGCGTCCACTAGCGGGAGGGTCAGGGGAGCTGTTTTTT. It specifies CASRRPLAGGSGELFF.